This T cell receptor (beta chain) was identified during a study of OX40 agonist ivuxolimab in advanced cancers. Clones were sequenced by immunoSEQ multiplex PCR, and TCRdb holds only the in-frame ones, with some missing. Of more than 40,000 clones listed, roughly 85% are singletons. The CDR3 covers 13 residues. Germline-derived CDR1 and CDR2 are MNHNS and SASEGT. V lost 5 bases and J lost 2, with 7 bases in between. This clone came up a few times. The specimen comprised CD4+ or CD8+ T cells sorted from blood, sampled in a trial of the OX40 agonist ivuxolimab. This sequence joins TRBV6-1 and TRBJ1-5; D is unresolved. The clonotype was recovered from an adult with an advanced solid tumor such as melanoma, head and neck, liver or kidney cancer. The CDR3 DNA is TGTGCCAGCAGTTTTCAGGGCAATCAGCCCCAGCATTTT. Amino acids: CASSFQGNQPQHF.